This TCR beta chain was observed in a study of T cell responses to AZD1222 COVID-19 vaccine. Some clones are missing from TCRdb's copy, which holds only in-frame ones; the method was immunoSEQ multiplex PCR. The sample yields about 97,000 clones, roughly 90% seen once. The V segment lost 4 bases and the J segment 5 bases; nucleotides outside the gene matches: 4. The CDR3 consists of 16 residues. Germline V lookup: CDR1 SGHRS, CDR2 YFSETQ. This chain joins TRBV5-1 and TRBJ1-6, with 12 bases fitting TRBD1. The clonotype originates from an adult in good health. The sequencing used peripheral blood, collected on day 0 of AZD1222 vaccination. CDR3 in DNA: TGCGCCAGCAGCCCGGGGACAGGGGGCAATAATTCACCCCTCCACTTT. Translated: CASSPGTGGNNSPLHF.